These T cell receptor beta chains were read from a single sample in a study of CD4 T cells in relation to SARS-CoV-2 and coronaviruses. Method: immunoSEQ multiplex PCR; TCRdb's copy keeps in-frame clones and lacks some. The table includes about 11,000 clones, around 87% detected once. The specimen sequenced was naive CD4+ T cells from PBMCs. The source is an adult with COVID-19. Both conserved end residues are trimmed from each CDR3. A D gene is named only where the DNA matches it firmly.

>TRBV20-1|NA|TRBJ2-7
SASTGVTYEQY
>TRBV6-5|TRBD1|TRBJ1-2
ASTRQGSNYGYT
>TRBV19|NA|TRBJ1-3
ASSIPRAHSGNTIY
>TRBV7-9|NA|TRBJ2-1
ASSLQEDEQF
>TRBV27|NA|TRBJ2-6
ASSSQGSGANVLT
>TRBV6-9|NA|TRBJ1-6
ASSTPVGARNSPLH
>TRBV7-2|TRBD2|TRBJ2-3
ASSPRLAGRGDTQY
>TRBV19|NA|TRBJ1-2
ASSIGGSGYT
>TRBV9|NA|TRBJ2-3
ASSVGPPDTQY
>TRBV4-2|NA|TRBJ2-3
ASSQEQATDTQY
>TRBV13|NA|TRBJ2-7
ASRMAGTNEQY
>TRBV6-5|NA|TRBJ2-5
ASSLLGGQETQY
>TRBV7-3|NA|TRBJ2-5
AIEGYQETQY
>TRBV18|TRBD1|TRBJ1-6
ASSPGTGGDSPLH
>TRBV6-6|TRBD1|TRBJ2-7
ASSLPGQGNRLSSYEQY
>TRBV7-9|NA|TRBJ1-1
VRGMNTEAF
>TRBV6-2/TRBV6-3|NA|TRBJ1-1
ASSYLALNTEAF
>TRBV10-3|TRBD2|TRBJ2-5
ATGTSGETQY
>TRBV27|TRBD1|TRBJ1-6
ASSLSPLWTGRNSPLH
>TRBV6-4|TRBD2|TRBJ2-5
ASSREVQETQY
>TRBV28|NA|TRBJ2-1
ASSHDGDQGF
>TRBV5-1|TRBD1|TRBJ2-7
ASSLVGQWAHEQY
>TRBV11-2|NA|TRBJ2-7
ASSLASGAYEQY
>TRBV6-1|TRBD2|TRBJ2-5
ASSALAGGQTLQETQY
>TRBV7-2|NA|TRBJ1-1
ASSFGGGTEAF
>TRBV2|TRBD2|TRBJ2-1
ASRGLAGSYNEQF
>TRBV19|NA|TRBJ1-1
ASSIGQQFTEAF
>TRBV6-1|NA|TRBJ1-4
ASSDRSSNEKLF
>TRBV6-1|NA|TRBJ1-1
ASSEVGSTEAF
>TRBV3-1/TRBV3-2|TRBD1|TRBJ2-3
ASSQTGQGDPDTQY
>TRBV4-1|NA|TRBJ1-4
ASSQDGDGGEKLF
>TRBV7-2|TRBD2|TRBJ2-7
ASSTGLAAYEQY
>TRBV18|TRBD2|TRBJ2-5
ASSPLAGGYQETQY
>TRBV12-5|NA|TRBJ1-2
ASAKRLLVGYGYT
>TRBV27|NA|TRBJ2-7
ASSLSGPQPYEQY
>TRBV9|NA|TRBJ2-2
ASSVALLQPNTGELF
>TRBV28|TRBD2|TRBJ2-7
ASRISGGSSYEQY
>TRBV24-1|NA|TRBJ2-7
ATSGDGWDEQY